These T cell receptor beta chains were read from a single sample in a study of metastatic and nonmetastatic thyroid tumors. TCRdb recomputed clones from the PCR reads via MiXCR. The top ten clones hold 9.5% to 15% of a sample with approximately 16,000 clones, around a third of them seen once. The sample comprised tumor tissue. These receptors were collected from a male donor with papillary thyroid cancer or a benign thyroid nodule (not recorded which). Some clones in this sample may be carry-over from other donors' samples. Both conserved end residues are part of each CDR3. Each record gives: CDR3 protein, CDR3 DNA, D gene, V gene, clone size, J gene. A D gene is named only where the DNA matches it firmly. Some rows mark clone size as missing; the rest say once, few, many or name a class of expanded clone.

CASSSGTAYVYTF TGTGCCAGCAGTTCCGGGACAGCCTATGTCTACACCTTC TRBD1 TRBV28 . TRBJ1-2
CATSPWDTTSNTGELFF TGTGCCACCAGTCCTTGGGACACCACCTCGAACACCGGGGAGCTGTTTTTT . TRBV24-1 medium-sized TRBJ2-2
CASSSGQVSYEQYF TGTGCCAGTAGCTCGGGACAGGTCTCCTACGAGCAGTACTTC TRBD1 TRBV19 . TRBJ2-7
CASSRQGGGEAFF TGTGCCAGCAGTCGACAGGGTGGGGGTGAAGCTTTCTTT TRBD1 TRBV28 many TRBJ1-1
CASSFGSRGADKYTF TGTGCCAGCAGTTTTGGCAGCAGGGGGGCAGATAAATACACCTTC TRBD1 TRBV12-3/TRBV12-4 few TRBJ1-2
CAISDFMKDRSYEQYF TGTGCCATCAGTGATTTCATGAAGGACAGATCCTACGAGCAGTACTTC . TRBV10-3 medium-sized TRBJ2-7
CASSADPLPAGNTIYF TGTGCCAGCAGCGCCGACCCGCTCCCGGCAGGAAACACCATATATTTT . TRBV9 once TRBJ1-3
CASSLDQDEQYF TGTGCCAGCAGCCTGGACCAGGACGAGCAGTACTTC . TRBV9 . TRBJ2-7
CASSQGINGSPLHF TGTGCCAGCAGCCAGGGAATCAATGGTTCACCCCTCCACTTT . TRBV3-1 many TRBJ1-6
CASSSASRAFKTGELFF TGTGCCAGCAGCTCCGCCTCCCGCGCGTTTAAAACCGGGGAGCTGTTTTTT . TRBV11-2 many TRBJ2-2
CASSPGVMNTEAFF TGTGCCAGCAGCCCGGGGGTCATGAACACTGAAGCTTTCTTT . TRBV7-8 . TRBJ1-1
CATSRETGLSHSYEQYF TGTGCCACCAGCAGAGAAACAGGGCTATCTCACTCCTACGAGCAGTACTTC . TRBV15 medium-sized TRBJ2-7
CASSDGTGEDYGYTF TGTGCCAGCAGCGACGGGACTGGGGAGGACTATGGCTACACCTTC . TRBV5-4 many TRBJ1-2
CASSAGTVNSPLHF TGTGCCAGCAGCGCCGGGACAGTGAATTCACCCCTCCACTTT TRBD1 TRBV9 once TRBJ1-6
CASSSPGRMNTEAFF TGCGCCAGCAGCTCACCGGGACGTATGAACACTGAAGCTTTCTTT . TRBV5-1 . TRBJ1-1
CASSQTGRGGYTF TGCGCCAGCAGCCAAACAGGGCGGGGAGGCTACACCTTC . TRBV4-1 . TRBJ1-2
CASSSGTPFYEQYF TGTGCCAGCAGCTCCGGGACACCCTTCTACGAGCAGTACTTC . TRBV7-2 . TRBJ2-7
CASSLTDSGSYEQYF TGTGCCAGCAGTTTAACAGATAGCGGCTCCTACGAGCAGTACTTC . TRBV28 few TRBJ2-7
CASSVQGQGSGEQYF TGTGCCAGCAGCGTTCAAGGTCAGGGGTCGGGCGAGCAGTACTTC . TRBV6-1 many TRBJ2-7
CASSVVPSGETQYF TGTGCCAGCAGCGTAGTCCCCTCGGGGGAGACCCAGTACTTC . TRBV9 many TRBJ2-5
CSSIRDGDYEQYF TGCAGTTCAATCCGGGACGGAGACTACGAGCAGTACTTC . TRBV20-1 few TRBJ2-7
CASSLDGSGANVLTF TGCGCCAGCAGCTTGGACGGGTCGGGGGCCAACGTCCTGACTTTC . TRBV5-1 . TRBJ2-6
CSANPGHSGNTIYF TGCAGTGCTAATCCGGGCCACTCTGGAAACACCATATATTTT . TRBV20-1 . TRBJ1-3
CASGLGQWGEELFF TGTGCTAGTGGTTTGGGACAGTGGGGCGAGGAGCTGTTTTTT . TRBV12-5 medium-sized TRBJ2-2
CASSADFLNYGYTF TGTGCCAGCAGCGCAGACTTTCTGAACTATGGCTACACCTTC . TRBV9 . TRBJ1-2
CASRPLMGGPPEYNEQFF TGTGCCAGCCGACCCCTGATGGGAGGGCCCCCGGAGTACAATGAGCAGTTCTTC TRBD2 TRBV28 medium-sized TRBJ2-1
CASRQEGYEQYF TGTGCCAGCAGACAGGAAGGCTACGAGCAGTACTTC . TRBV6-1 few TRBJ2-7
CASSQDHSLTLYF TGCGCCAGCAGCCAAGATCACAGTCTGACGCTGTATTTT . TRBV4-3 . TRBJ2-3
CSARFDGDGEKLFF TGCAGTGCTAGGTTTGACGGGGACGGTGAAAAACTGTTTTTT . TRBV20-1 once TRBJ1-4
CAWRQGGRGEKLFF TGTGCCTGGAGACAGGGAGGGAGGGGTGAAAAACTGTTTTTT . TRBV30 many TRBJ1-4
CSAADRGKANQPQHF TGCAGTGCTGCCGACAGGGGGAAGGCCAATCAGCCCCAGCATTTT TRBD1 TRBV20-1 many TRBJ1-5
CASRGITGGSYEQYF TGTGCCAGCAGAGGAATAACGGGAGGATCCTACGAGCAGTACTTC TRBD2 TRBV28 few TRBJ2-7
CASRPGQGYGELFF TGTGCCAGCAGACCTGGACAGGGGTACGGGGAGCTGTTTTTT TRBD1 TRBV3-1 . TRBJ2-2
CASSQGGYSGANVLTF TGTGCCAGCAGCCAAGGGGGATACTCTGGGGCCAACGTCCTGACTTTC . TRBV14 medium-sized TRBJ2-6
CASNFGLRGNDSPLHF TGCGCCAGCAATTTCGGGCTCCGTGGGAATGATTCACCCCTCCACTTT . TRBV5-1 . TRBJ1-6